This record concerns one T cell receptor beta chain sequence. Its specificity is not known. Some clones are missing from TCRdb's copy, which holds only in-frame ones; the method was immunoSEQ multiplex PCR. Of 9,500 to 14,000 clones in the sample, about 86% were seen once. The investigators sampled blood at baseline, at cycle 4 day 1, and at cycle 7 day 1. The source of the sample is a study of OX40 agonist ivuxolimab in advanced cancers. The overall study: Dose-escalation subjects each had hepatocellular carcinoma, melanoma, renal cell or head and neck cancer. Partial responses were observed in three patients, of whom one had hepatocellular carcinoma and two had cutaneous melanoma. Whole-study results and caveats: At 0.1 to 3.0 mg/kg and by week 6, CD4+ and CD8+ T cells in the blood had expanded clonally.

CDR1 and CDR2 (germline): LNHNV, YYDKDF (reference sequence). This CDR3 has 18 residues. V was shortened by 0 bases and J by 1 base, with 16 bases between the two germline ends. The sequencing used CD4+ or CD8+ T cells sorted from blood, collected in a trial of the OX40 agonist ivuxolimab. The chain combines TRBV15 with TRBJ2-4, with D perhaps matching TRBD2 (6 bases). The TCR sequence derives from an adult with an advanced solid tumor such as melanoma, head and neck, liver or kidney cancer. The CDR3 DNA follows: TGTGCCACCAGCAGAGATCTGGGGACTGTTTTGGCCAAAAACATTCAGTACTTC. Amino acids: CATSRDLGTVLAKNIQYF.